Below, 5 T cell receptor beta chains from the same sample are listed, as sequenced in a study of long-term antiretroviral therapy in people with HIV. Assay version v3.0 of immunoSEQ was used, and it was run at survey level. Some clones are missing from TCRdb's copy, which holds only in-frame ones; the method was immunoSEQ multiplex PCR. The sample shows 25,000 to 30,000 clones, nearly 85% of them seen only once. Sequencing was performed on unsorted PBMCs, taken 0.8 years before starting antiretroviral therapy. The source is a man in his late teens or twenties with HIV.

V is TRBV6-1 and J is TRBJ2-3, with D uncertain. Deletions cut 9 bases from V and 0 bases from J, with 13 bases between. The CDR3 is made up of 14 amino acids. Germline values: CDR1 MNHNS, CDR2 SASEGT. CDR3 DNA: TGTGCCAGTGAGACTTGGGCGAGCACAGATACGCAGTATTTT. Its protein product is CASETWASTDTQYF.

This rearrangement joins TRBV5-6 to TRBJ1-1, with TRBD1 identical over 10 bases. The CDR3 extends over 14 amino acids. Losses at the gene ends were 4 bases for V and 5 bases for J; bases not matched to a gene: 5. CDR1 and CDR2 (germline): SGHDT, YYEEEE. The CDR3 is CASSDGTGVTEAFF. The CDR3 DNA sequence: TGTGCCAGCAGCGACGGGACAGGGGTAACTGAAGCTTTCTTT.

V is TRBV7-2 and J is TRBJ2-7; D uncertain. The CDR3 consists of 16 residues. V was pared by 0 bases and J by 2 bases, with 14 bases between. The V gene's germline CDR1 is SGHTA and CDR2 FQGNSA. The CDR3 sequence is CASSLAGPEAAYEQYF. CDR3 coding DNA: TGTGCCAGCAGCTTAGCTGGGCCCGAGGCCGCCTACGAGCAGTACTTC.

The CDR3 sequence is CASSLPGLNTDTQYF. CDR3 bases: TGCGCCAGCAGCCTCCCAGGCTTGAATACAGATACGCAGTATTTT. This chain joins TRBV4-1 and TRBJ2-3; D gene ambiguous. Trimming shortened V by 4 bases and J by 3 bases, and 14 bases separated the two germline ends. This CDR3 is 15 amino acids long. Germline-derived CDR1 and CDR2 are MGHRA and YSYEKL.

The V call is TRBV21-1, the J call TRBJ2-7; TRBD2, the table's D call, was not compared with the DNA. TRBV21-1 is a documented pseudogene. The CDR3 loop spans 16 amino acids. The CDR3, as DNA: TGTGCCAGCAGCAAACTGGAGCGGGGGAGCTCCTACGAGCAGTACTTC. Its protein is CASSKLERGSSYEQYF.